The present T cell receptor beta chain was sequenced within a study of blood T cell repertoires in COVID-19. Study at large: Nucleic acid was either cDNA or gDNA, and it came from T cells, B-cell-depleted T cells, or PBMCs.

Trimming took off 1 base at V and 2 bases at J, with 16 bases between the two ends. In germline, CDR1 is SGHTS, CDR2 YDEGEE. The CDR3 spans 17 residues. Sequencing was performed with immunoSEQ multiplex PCR; in TCRdb, only in-frame clones are kept and a portion is missing. This sample has some 180,000 clones, with 88% found just once. The chain uses TRBV5-8 and TRBJ1-5, with a possible D match to TRBD1 (6 bases). The specimen was peripheral blood. The TCR was taken from a man aged 40-49 years with active or convalescent COVID-19. CDR3 nucleotide sequence: TGTGCCAGCAGCTTGCGTGGGGGCATTGGCGGCAATCAGCCCCAGCATTTT. Its translation: CASSLRGGIGGNQPQHF.